This TCR beta chain emerged from a study of blood T cell repertoires in COVID-19. Study information: Donors in the United States, Italy and Spain gave samples during acute or convalescent COVID-19.

How the authors handled the data: The authors estimated nucleated cell counts from reference gene primer amplification. TCRdb keeps only in-frame clones here, not all; method: immunoSEQ multiplex PCR. That table is the source of V, J and clone size, and D and trimming were worked out from the DNA. This sample has hundreds of thousands of clones, with nearly 90% found just once. With V trimmed by 5 bases and J by 4 bases, 11 bases remained unmatched. Germline V gene lookup returns CDR1 SGHVS and CDR2 FNYEAQ. The CDR3 spans 16 residues. The chain has TRBV7-6 and TRBJ1-2; TRBD1 matches at 9 bases. Material: PBMCs or T cells enriched from blood (not recorded which). The clonotype comes from a woman younger than 30 with acute COVID-19. The CDR3 region is CASSGLGQGIIYGYTF. In nucleotides, the CDR3 is TGTGCCAGCAGCGGCCTGGGACAGGGTATCATCTATGGCTACACCTTC.